The T cell receptor beta chain under discussion was sequenced for a study of blood T cells in healthy people across ages (dated by TCRdb to about 2015). For the study in its entirety: In model experiments, roughly one uniquely barcoded TCR beta cDNA molecule per two T cells was captured by template switching. The donors were split into four age groups: young (average 16 years), middle-aged (39), aged (approximately 59) and long-lived (over 75). Using deep sequencing normalized with unique cDNA molecular identifiers, the study measured how TCR beta repertoire diversity changes with age. Donors of different ages were randomly distributed across sequencing lanes to avoid experimental bias. The study analyzed two additional independent replicas of 1 million unique cDNA reads from the same blood draw for two donors, one aged 18 to 30 and one aged 80 or older. What the work shows at the level of the full study, not this receptor alone: Estimates of total diversity based on one million sequenced T cells were regarded as lower bounds and as underestimates. Donor CMV infection status was unknown, potentially confounding age-related changes in expanded clonotypes. Since profiling was done on bulk unsorted PBMCs, naive and antigen-experienced compartments could not be conclusively compared. The long-lived group showed more naive CD4+ T cells, fewer expanded clones and increased TCR diversity than the aged group, suggesting age selection. Observed TCR beta diversity per million T cells fell roughly linearly with age, and a significant reduction was already apparent by age about 43. A strong correlation was found between observed TCR beta diversity and the percentage of naive T cells measured by flow cytometry.

Donors were approximately 42 systemically healthy Caucasian individuals from Russia aged roughly 6 to 100 years. Approximately 9 milliliters of peripheral blood were collected from each donor into EDTA-treated Vacutainer tubes. PBMCs were isolated by Ficoll-Paque density-gradient centrifugation, with at least 6.5 million obtained per sample. Trizol reagent was used to extract total RNA from PBMCs, with at least 5.5 micrograms per sample. For every donor, flow cytometry on a PBMC aliquot measured the percentage of naive CD45RAhigh/CD27high T cells. There are 15 amino acids in the CDR3, from cysteine to phenylalanine inclusive. The entry retains the CDR3 DNA only, 45 bases that are in frame from base 1. CDR1 MNHEY and CDR2 SMNVEV are derived from the germline V gene (reference sequence). Points on this clonotype: Its antigen is still unknown. Its ends do not fully match the called genes, so a read error is possible.

The receptor library was made with 5' RACE. Sequencing was carried out with an Illumina HiSeq 2500. A second PCR of 7 to 11 cycles was performed with a sample-barcoded 5' primer and a J-beta primer mix. Each TCR beta cDNA molecule received a unique molecular identifier from a template-switch 5' adaptor carrying 12 random nucleotides. At least 2.5 million CDR3-containing paired-end reads were obtained from each sample. First-strand cDNA was synthesized from all RNA with the Mint cDNA synthesis kit, primed by a TRBC-specific oligonucleotide. Following uracil-DNA glycosylase treatment, a first 18-cycle PCR with universal primers M1SS and BC2_uni_R was performed on all cDNA. The authors' analysis ran thus. Normalization of each sample was performed by random selection of 1 million high-quality reads, each carrying a distinct molecular identifier. Instead of being binned into consensus sequences, reads with shared molecular identifiers were discarded. CDR3 identification, clonotype clustering and error correction used MiTCR with a Q25 quality threshold and the strictest error-elimination algorithm. A nonparametric unseen species model using Euler transformation provided a lower-bound estimate of total TCR beta diversity. TCRdb took the public reads, trimmed them with fastp at Q25, ran MiXCR for clone calling and kept in-frame beta chains. Rows are combined by CDR3 protein, so each entry shows the most common genes and DNA. TCRdb's processing, not the authors' own work, is the source of the V and J calls. The table for this sample lists 1.4 million or so distinct CDR3 sequences; 40% to 45% of them were counted only once. Together, the top ten hold just over 4% of the sample.

What was sequenced was blood. The sequence joins TRBV27 to TRBJ2-1; confidence is insufficient to name the D gene. This sequence was found in a woman under 30 in good health. The DNA sequence follows: TGTGCCAGCGCACCGGTCGAGAGCTCCTACAATGACCAGTTCTTC. Its protein product is CASAPVESSYNDQFF.